The rows below give T cell receptor beta chains drawn from one sample of a study of response to subunit inactivated influenza vaccine. TCRdb reprocessed the RT-PCR reads via MiXCR and lists one record per CDR3 protein. The sample has about 780,000 distinct CDR3 sequences; around 20% are singletons. Sequences were derived from PBMCs from blood, sampled 5 to 6 days after vaccination. The source of these receptors is a man aged 50-60 years who received an inactivated influenza vaccine. Both conserved end residues are part of each CDR3. The D gene is left open where the match is weak. Some rows mark clone size as missing; the rest say once, few, many or name a class of expanded clone.

V gene	clone size	J gene	D gene	CDR3 protein	CDR3 DNA
TRBV19	NA	TRBJ2-7	TRBD2	CASSRTGTSGSYEQYF	TGTGCCAGTAGTAGAACCGGGACTAGCGGCTCCTACGAGCAGTACTTC
TRBV28	few	TRBJ2-1	TRBD2	CATASGGDNEQFF	TGTGCCACCGCATCGGGGGGGGACAATGAGCAGTTCTTC
TRBV9	few	TRBJ1-2	TRBD1	CASSEGVGQARYTF	TGTGCCAGCAGCGAGGGAGTGGGACAGGCTCGCTACACCTTC
TRBV5-1	many	TRBJ2-7	NA	CASTVDTPGDEQYF	TGCGCCAGCACCGTGGACACGCCTGGGGACGAGCAGTACTTC
TRBV3-1	NA	TRBJ2-5	NA	CASSQGRTQETQYF	TGTGCCAGCAGCCAAGGACGGACCCAAGAGACCCAGTACTTC
TRBV6-4	few	TRBJ2-3	TRBD2	CASSEGTSGGPLDTQYF	TGTGCCAGCAGTGAAGGTACTAGCGGGGGGCCGCTAGATACGCAGTATTTT
TRBV28	many	TRBJ1-5	TRBD1	CASSILDRVHQPQHF	TGTGCCAGCAGTATACTCGACAGGGTACACCAGCCCCAGCATTTT
TRBV29-1	NA	TRBJ2-3	NA	CSVEKGLSTDTQYF	TGCAGCGTTGAGAAGGGGCTCAGCACAGATACGCAGTATTTT
TRBV6-5	few	TRBJ2-1	NA	CASSSSGSVGNEQFF	TGTGCCAGCAGTTCGAGCGGGTCGGTCGGCAATGAGCAGTTCTTC
TRBV28	few	TRBJ2-7	NA	CARLHYRYEQYF	TGTGCCAGACTCCATTACCGGTACGAGCAGTACTTC
TRBV29-1	NA	TRBJ1-5	NA	CSVGLGGQPQHF	TGCAGCGTTGGTTTAGGGGGGCAGCCCCAGCATTTT
TRBV7-9	NA	TRBJ2-5	NA	CASSLLPLAEIETQYF	TGTGCCAGCAGCTTGCTCCCGTTAGCGGAGATAGAGACCCAGTACTTC
TRBV7-8	NA	TRBJ2-5	NA	CASSVGLGQETQYF	TGTGCCAGCAGCGTAGGACTGGGTCAAGAGACCCAGTACTTC
TRBV5-1	NA	TRBJ2-6	NA	CASSLDRSGADVLTF	TGCGCCAGCAGCTTGGACCGCTCTGGGGCCGACGTCCTGACTTTC
TRBV29-1	few	TRBJ2-3	TRBD2	CSVGAGGTDTQYF	TGCAGCGTCGGAGCGGGGGGCACAGATACGCAGTATTTT
TRBV15	NA	TRBJ2-3	NA	CATSRDSGQGSGADTQYF	TGTGCCACCAGCAGAGATTCCGGCCAGGGGAGTGGTGCAGATACGCAGTATTTT
TRBV7-6	NA	TRBJ2-7	TRBD2	CASSQSLAGGPYEQYF	TGTGCCAGCAGCCAATCGCTAGCGGGAGGGCCCTACGAGCAGTACTTC
TRBV20-1	few	TRBJ2-1	TRBD1	CKTGQGREQFF	TGCAAAACCGGACAGGGTCGAGAGCAGTTCTTC
TRBV4-3	NA	TRBJ1-1	NA	CASSQVTRGSTEAFF	TGCGCCAGCAGCCAAGTAACCAGGGGAAGCACTGAAGCTTTCTTT
TRBV20-1	NA	TRBJ2-2	NA	CSADASANTGELFF	TGCAGTGCTGATGCTAGCGCGAACACCGGGGAGCTGTTTTTT
TRBV7-9	few	TRBJ2-5	TRBD1	CASGRDSQETQYF	TGTGCCAGCGGCCGGGACAGTCAAGAGACCCAGTACTTC
TRBV11-2	NA	TRBJ2-5	NA	CASSLAPGLKETQYF	TGTGCCAGCAGCTTAGCCCCCGGGCTAAAAGAGACCCAGTACTTC
TRBV18	NA	TRBJ2-7	NA	CASSLTRMDPPFNEQYF	TGTGCCAGCTCACTGACACGTATGGACCCACCATTTAACGAGCAGTACTTC
TRBV7-9	many	TRBJ2-1	NA	CASRRSGAKYNEQFF	TGTGCCAGCCGACGGTCAGGGGCAAAGTACAATGAGCAGTTCTTC
TRBV12-3/TRBV12-4	once	TRBJ1-2	NA	CASSVQGGGYTF	TGTGCCAGCAGTGTTCAGGGTGGTGGCTACACCTTC
TRBV6-5	NA	TRBJ1-6	TRBD1	CASSYSALNRGYSPLHF	TGTGCCAGCAGTTACTCCGCTCTGAACAGGGGTTATTCACCCCTCCACTTT
TRBV2	NA	TRBJ2-7	TRBD1	CASTQGQGFYEQYF	TGTGCCAGCACCCAGGGACAGGGGTTCTACGAGCAGTACTTC
TRBV28	few	TRBJ2-7	NA	CASTTSSSYEQYF	TGTGCCAGCACGACGTCGAGCTCCTACGAGCAGTACTTC
TRBV4-3	many	TRBJ2-7	NA	CASSQVWQDAYEQYF	TGCGCCAGCAGCCAAGTGTGGCAGGATGCCTACGAGCAGTACTTC
TRBV4-1	few	TRBJ1-6	NA	CASSPGEGSRSPLHF	TGCGCCAGCAGCCCTGGGGAGGGCTCGCGTTCACCCCTCCACTTT
TRBV3-1	few	TRBJ2-4	TRBD2	CASSQDILAKNIQYF	TGTGCCAGCAGCCAAGATATACTAGCGAAAAACATTCAGTACTTC
TRBV9	many	TRBJ2-1	NA	CASSVGASSYNEQFF	TGTGCCAGCAGCGTAGGGGCCAGCTCCTACAATGAGCAGTTCTTC
TRBV20-1	NA	TRBJ2-1	TRBD2	CSARLLAGGFVANEQFF	TGCAGTGCTAGATTGCTAGCGGGGGGTTTTGTCGCAAATGAGCAGTTCTTC
TRBV20-1	NA	TRBJ2-6	TRBD2	CSASSAGGPSGANVLTF	TGCAGTGCTAGTTCGGCGGGAGGCCCCTCTGGGGCCAACGTCCTGACTTTC
TRBV24-1	many	TRBJ1-1	NA	CATISDGGEAFF	TGTGCCACCATTAGTGATGGGGGAGAAGCTTTCTTT
TRBV7-6	NA	TRBJ1-1	NA	CASSLVEGLMNTEAFF	TGTGCCAGCAGCTTAGTAGAGGGGTTAATGAACACTGAAGCTTTCTTT
TRBV4-3	few	TRBJ2-2	TRBD1	CASSQGTGGFGELFF	TGCGCCAGCAGCCAAGGGACAGGGGGCTTCGGGGAGCTGTTTTTT
TRBV10-3	few	TRBJ2-2	NA	CAISGAQFTTGELFF	TGTGCCATCAGTGGGGCACAATTTACCACCGGGGAGCTGTTTTTT
TRBV3-1	NA	TRBJ2-7	NA	CASSQVGREQYF	TGTGCCAGCAGCCAAGTAGGTCGAGAGCAGTACTTC
TRBV5-1	few	TRBJ1-2	NA	CASSLDPTSTTGPANYGYTF	TGCGCCAGCAGCCTCGACCCAACGTCGACTACAGGTCCGGCTAACTATGGCTACACCTTC
TRBV20-1	NA	TRBJ2-7	NA	CSARGKSYEQYF	TGCAGTGCCCGCGGGAAGTCCTACGAGCAGTACTTC
TRBV28	few	TRBJ1-2	NA	CASSFGVFRGGYGYTF	TGTGCCAGCAGTTTCGGGGTGTTCAGAGGGGGCTATGGCTACACCTTC
TRBV15	NA	TRBJ2-3	TRBD2	CATSNSLVASGTDTQYF	TGTGCCACCAGCAACTCACTTGTGGCTAGCGGGACAGATACGCAGTATTTT
TRBV5-1	few	TRBJ2-3	NA	CASRADSTDTQYF	TGCGCCAGCAGAGCGGACAGCACAGATACGCAGTATTTT
TRBV29-1	NA	TRBJ2-6	NA	CSVNRPGANVLTF	TGCAGCGTAAATAGACCCGGGGCCAACGTCCTGACTTTC
TRBV6-2/TRBV6-3	few	TRBJ2-7	NA	CASSTRDRGFSYEQYF	TGTGCCAGCAGCACCCGGGACCGAGGCTTCTCCTACGAGCAGTACTTC
TRBV15	NA	TRBJ2-7	TRBD2	CATSRLAGGTYEQYF	TGTGCCACCAGCAGGTTAGCGGGAGGTACCTACGAGCAGTACTTC